This T cell receptor (beta chain) was recovered during a study of blood T cells in healthy people across ages (dated by TCRdb to the mid-2010s). Background for the entire study: In model experiments, template switching captured about one uniquely barcoded TCR beta cDNA molecule for every two T cells. For two donors (one aged 18 to 30 and one aged 80 or older), the study analyzed two additional independent replicas of 1 million unique cDNA reads from the same blood draw. The study measured age-related changes in TCR beta repertoire diversity using deep sequencing normalized with unique cDNA molecular identifiers. To avoid experimental bias, donors of different ages were distributed randomly across sequencing lanes. Four age groups were formed from the donors: young (average approximately 15 years), middle-aged (around 39), aged (roughly 59) and long-lived (around 82). General study outcomes and caveats: Observed TCR beta diversity correlated strongly with the percentage of naive T cells measured by flow cytometry. Estimates of total diversity based on one million sequenced T cells were regarded as lower bounds and as underestimates. Because donor CMV infection status was unknown, age-related changes in expanded clonotypes were potentially confounded. Observed TCR beta diversity per million T cells fell roughly linearly with age, and a significant reduction was already apparent by age about 43. Because profiling used bulk unsorted PBMCs, naive and antigen-experienced compartments could not be compared conclusively. Compared with the aged group, more naive CD4+ T cells, fewer expanded clones and increased TCR diversity were shown by the long-lived group, suggesting age selection.

The CDR3 sequence holds 16 residues, the cysteine and phenylalanine included. The entry retains the CDR3 DNA only, 48 bases that are in frame from base 1. Ends trimmed: V by 6 bases, J by 1 base; bases unmatched to a gene: 10. CDR1 and CDR2 are drawn from the germline V gene: MDHEN, SYDVKM. To prepare the library, 5' RACE was applied. A second PCR of about 7 to 12 cycles was run with a J-beta primer mix and a sample-barcoded 5' primer. A unique molecular identifier was introduced onto each TCR beta cDNA molecule by a template-switch 5' adaptor carrying 12 random nucleotides. Each sample yielded at least 3 million CDR3-containing paired-end reads. First-strand cDNA was synthesized from all RNA with the Mint cDNA synthesis kit, primed by a TRBC-specific oligonucleotide. Following uracil-DNA glycosylase treatment, all cDNA underwent a first 18-cycle PCR with the universal primers M1SS and BC2_uni_R. The authors' pipeline ran thus. Normalization of each sample was performed by random selection of 1 million high-quality reads, each carrying a distinct molecular identifier. Instead of being binned into consensus sequences, reads that shared molecular identifiers were thrown out. CDR3 identification, clonotype clustering and error correction used MiTCR with a Q25 quality threshold and the strictest error-elimination algorithm. A nonparametric unseen species model using Euler transformation provided a lower-bound estimate of total TCR beta diversity. TCRdb cleaned the public reads at Q25 with fastp, built clones with MiXCR and kept in-frame beta chains. When rows share a CDR3 protein, they turn into one entry using the most common DNA and genes. In this record, the V and J calls reflect TCRdb's handling and not the investigators' own analysis. The sample data list 1.8 million or so distinct CDR3 sequences, and 30% to 40% of these were observed just once. In total, the top ten clones hold roughly 24% of the sample.

About this clonotype: The antigen this receptor binds is unknown. Base qualities are not at hand, and no much larger clone is one base apart.

Systemically healthy Caucasian individuals from Russia, 39 in total and aged about 6 to 90 years, were included as donors. Roughly 9.5 milliliters of peripheral blood were drawn from each donor into EDTA-treated Vacutainer tubes. PBMCs were isolated by Ficoll-Paque density-gradient centrifugation, with at least 6 million obtained per sample. Trizol reagent was used to extract total RNA from PBMCs, with at least 6 micrograms per sample. For every donor, flow cytometry on a PBMC aliquot measured the percentage of naive CD45RAhigh/CD27high T cells. The V and J genes are TRBV28 and TRBJ2-7; TRBD1 fits 9 bases in the junction. Material: blood. The sequence derives from a human donor in good health. The CDR3 amino acid sequence is: CASRLFTGGMSYEQYF. The DNA sequence follows: TGTGCCAGCAGACTCTTCACAGGGGGCATGTCCTACGAGCAGTACTTC.